This T cell receptor (beta chain) was captured by sequencing in a study of cytomegalovirus exposure and HLA in healthy donors. This clone was detected once. This CDR3 spans 17 amino acids. The V end was cut by 4 bases, the J end by 5 bases, with 23 bases between. Germline V gene data show CDR1 as SGHDN and CDR2 as FVKESK. A multiplex PCR was run with 60 Vbeta primers and 13 Jbeta primers. Here immunoSEQ multiplex PCR was the method, and the copy in TCRdb shows in-frame clones only, minus some. The sample lists about 120,000 clones, about 79% occurring once. Sequencing was carried out using PBMCs. The sequence was obtained from a man in his thirties or forties in good health and CMV-seropositive. The V and J genes are TRBV14 and TRBJ2-5; perhaps TRBD2 as D (6 bases). The CDR3 sequence is CASSLGVRGLLTETQYF. In DNA, the CDR3 is TGTGCCAGCAGCCTCGGGGTGCGGGGTCTCCTGACTGAGACCCAGTACTTC.